Listed below are T cell receptor beta chains from one sample, sequenced in a study of blood T cell repertoires in COVID-19. Some clones are missing from TCRdb's copy, which holds only in-frame ones; the method was immunoSEQ multiplex PCR. The repertoire holds around 360,000 clones, with around 87% as singletons. Sequenced: peripheral blood. The receptors come from a woman between 25 and 40 years old with COVID-19, enrolled during active disease. The CDR3 runs from the conserved cysteine through the conserved F or W. Each record gives: D gene, V gene, clone size, J gene, CDR3 protein. D genes are given only for firm matches. For some rows the clone size is stated as once, few or many, or as a class when expanded; others skip it.

TRBD1,TRBV28,.,TRBJ1-6,CASRGTGPTNSPLHF
.,TRBV21-1,.,TRBJ1-3,CASSSRGDLRPGNTIYF
.,TRBV4-1,.,TRBJ2-5,CASSRACKETQYF
.,TRBV29-1,.,TRBJ1-2,CSVDPGDGYTF
TRBD2,TRBV5-1,.,TRBJ2-3,CASSLAISGSSTDTQYF
.,TRBV7-8,.,TRBJ1-2,CASSSAGIGYTF
TRBD2,TRBV7-3,.,TRBJ2-3,CASSRTSADTDTQYF
TRBD1,TRBV7-8,.,TRBJ1-1,CASSGQPGTGIVEAFF
TRBD1,TRBV4-1,.,TRBJ2-1,CASSLQGVNSYNEQFF
TRBD2,TRBV28,.,TRBJ2-5,CASSLGLAGGPGEETQYF
.,TRBV28,.,TRBJ2-7,CASINQGRGFNEQYF
.,TRBV19,.,TRBJ1-4,CASSMGGTTNEKLFF
TRBD1,TRBV30,many,TRBJ1-4,CAWNRDSGEKLFF
TRBD2,TRBV6-1,.,TRBJ2-3,CASSGGREGYITDTQYF
.,TRBV30,.,TRBJ2-3,CAWSNGLAFRRQYF
TRBD2,TRBV7-3,.,TRBJ2-1,CASSLRPGTSSHEQFF
TRBD1,TRBV19,.,TRBJ2-4,CASSPGTGWRNIQYF
TRBD2,TRBV28,.,TRBJ2-2,CASSAVPTFIAGGSNTGELFF
TRBD1,TRBV9,once,TRBJ2-3,CASSVSAGGGSDTQYF
TRBD2,TRBV30,.,TRBJ2-5,CAWSPGLAGGAGYF
.,TRBV11-2,.,TRBJ1-1,CATKRDFHTEAFF
TRBD2,TRBV27,.,TRBJ2-2,CASSSRLAGGNTGELFF
.,TRBV6-5,few,TRBJ1-3,CASSRDISGNTIYF
TRBD2,TRBV4-3,once,TRBJ2-3,CASSQVGGRPGTDTQYF
.,TRBV2,.,TRBJ2-1,CASSEGAHSYNEQFF
TRBD2,TRBV6-2/TRBV6-3,.,TRBJ2-7,CASSPSFGGGYEQYF
.,TRBV30,few,TRBJ2-2,CAWSALYEAGELFF
TRBD1,TRBV4-2,few,TRBJ1-5,CASSPLDRGRSDSDQPQHF
.,TRBV18,.,TRBJ1-6,CASSFSSSYNSPLHF
.,TRBV28,.,TRBJ2-7,CASASRYEQYF
TRBD2,TRBV27,.,TRBJ2-7,CASRGLAGVPYEQYF
TRBD2,TRBV10-3,.,TRBJ2-1,CAISAQREGRNEQFF
TRBD1,TRBV19,.,TRBJ2-3,CASSPTGGLDTQYF
.,TRBV2,few,TRBJ2-3,CASLLLASGLTDTQYF
TRBD1,TRBV7-2,.,TRBJ2-3,CASSSQGADTQYF
.,TRBV10-2,.,TRBJ2-3,CASGPDTQYF
TRBD1,TRBV5-4,.,TRBJ2-7,CASSLDRVEQYF
.,TRBV4-1,.,TRBJ1-2,CATGGDVSYGYTF
.,TRBV30,.,TRBJ2-3,CAWDPPPTASTDTQYF
TRBD2,TRBV27,.,TRBJ2-1,CASTRRVLAGGNPPSNEQFF
TRBD1,TRBV19,.,TRBJ2-2,CASSRQGANTGELFF
.,TRBV4-2,.,TRBJ2-7,CASSQEGIEQYF
.,TRBV14,.,TRBJ1-2,CASSPARGTYYGYTF
.,TRBV4-1,.,TRBJ2-1,CASSPYSGSFYNEQFF
.,TRBV7-2,.,TRBJ1-3,CASSLTGGWGNTIYF
TRBD1,TRBV7-9,few,TRBJ1-2,CASSATGSDYGYTF
TRBD1,TRBV27,.,TRBJ2-1,CASSLRTGAINEQFF